Listed below are T cell receptor beta chains from one sample, sequenced in a study of CD8 T cells in Susac syndrome. TCRdb independently ran MiXCR on the immunoSEQ multiplex PCR reads; one entry per CDR3 protein. Among over 350,000 distinct CDR3 sequences listed, around 83% were seen once. The specimen was CD8+ T cells from PBMCs. The receptor set was obtained from a human donor with multiple sclerosis. Both conserved end residues are part of each CDR3. D genes are given only for firm matches. Clone size is shown for a subset of rows, as once, few, many or a class of expanded clone.

clone size: few
D gene: TRBD1
V gene: TRBV5-8
J gene: TRBJ1-5
CDR3 DNA: TGTGCCAGCAGCGTTGGGACAGGTACTCAGCCCCAGCATTTT
CDR3 protein: CASSVGTGTQPQHF

clone size: .
D gene: .
V gene: TRBV30
J gene: TRBJ2-7
CDR3 DNA: TGTGCCTGGGGGGACGGTTCCTACGAGCAGTACTTC
CDR3 protein: CAWGDGSYEQYF

clone size: .
D gene: .
V gene: TRBV29-1
J gene: TRBJ2-5
CDR3 DNA: TGCAGCGTTGTACAAGAGACCCAGTACTTC
CDR3 protein: CSVVQETQYF

clone size: .
D gene: .
V gene: TRBV29-1
J gene: TRBJ2-1
CDR3 DNA: TGCAGCGTGGGCCACACGAGCTCCTACAATGAGCAGTTCTTC
CDR3 protein: CSVGHTSSYNEQFF

clone size: .
D gene: TRBD1
V gene: TRBV7-9
J gene: TRBJ1-2
CDR3 DNA: TGTGCCAGCAGCCCCCATTCGGAGGGGGCTGCAGCTAACTATGGCTACACCTTC
CDR3 protein: CASSPHSEGAAANYGYTF

clone size: few
D gene: .
V gene: TRBV14
J gene: TRBJ1-1
CDR3 DNA: TGTGCCAGCAGCCAAGTCCCGTGGAGCACTGAAGCTTTCTTT
CDR3 protein: CASSQVPWSTEAFF

clone size: .
D gene: .
V gene: TRBV6-5
J gene: TRBJ1-2
CDR3 DNA: TGTGCCAGCAGTTATGTCGGGGGGGTTCGGGATGGCTACACCTTC
CDR3 protein: CASSYVGGVRDGYTF

clone size: .
D gene: .
V gene: TRBV7-9
J gene: TRBJ1-1
CDR3 DNA: TGTGCCAGCAGCTTAGACACACTCGGGACTATGAACACTGAAGCTTTCTTT
CDR3 protein: CASSLDTLGTMNTEAFF

clone size: .
D gene: TRBD1
V gene: TRBV28
J gene: TRBJ2-7
CDR3 DNA: TGTGCCAGCAAGACAGGGGACGAGCAGTACTTC
CDR3 protein: CASKTGDEQYF

clone size: .
D gene: TRBD1
V gene: TRBV28
J gene: TRBJ2-6
CDR3 DNA: TGTGCCAGCTGGCGGGGTGGGACAGGAATATCTGGGGCCAACGTCCTGACTTTC
CDR3 protein: CASWRGGTGISGANVLTF

clone size: .
D gene: .
V gene: TRBV4-1
J gene: TRBJ2-7
CDR3 DNA: TGCGCCAGCAGCCAACACAGGGCCTACGAGCAGTACTTC
CDR3 protein: CASSQHRAYEQYF

clone size: once
D gene: TRBD2
V gene: TRBV2
J gene: TRBJ2-3
CDR3 DNA: TGTGCCAGAAGGGAGACTAGCGGGATTATCGATACGCAGTATTTT
CDR3 protein: CARRETSGIIDTQYF

clone size: .
D gene: .
V gene: TRBV5-4
J gene: TRBJ1-2
CDR3 DNA: TGTGCCAGCAGCTTAGCTCCACGGGAAAGGGGCTACACCTTC
CDR3 protein: CASSLAPRERGYTF

clone size: .
D gene: TRBD1
V gene: TRBV5-4
J gene: TRBJ1-2
CDR3 DNA: TGTGCCACCCGGGACAGGGACGGCTACACCTTC
CDR3 protein: CATRDRDGYTF

clone size: .
D gene: TRBD1
V gene: TRBV29-1
J gene: TRBJ1-1
CDR3 DNA: TGCAGCGTCCTGACAGGGAGAGAGGCTGAAGCTTTCTTT
CDR3 protein: CSVLTGREAEAFF

clone size: .
D gene: TRBD1
V gene: TRBV4-1
J gene: TRBJ1-1
CDR3 DNA: TGCGCCAGCACGAGGGACAGGGGATTCACTGAAGCTTTCTTT
CDR3 protein: CASTRDRGFTEAFF

clone size: .
D gene: .
V gene: TRBV7-6
J gene: TRBJ2-3
CDR3 DNA: TGTGCCAGCAGCCCCGGGGGTCCAGATACGCAGTATTTT
CDR3 protein: CASSPGGPDTQYF

clone size: .
D gene: .
V gene: TRBV12-3/TRBV12-4
J gene: TRBJ1-6
CDR3 DNA: TGTGCCAGCACCCCTGGGGGGGCCGTCTTCTATAATTCACCCCTCCACTTT
CDR3 protein: CASTPGGAVFYNSPLHF

clone size: .
D gene: TRBD1
V gene: TRBV20-1
J gene: TRBJ2-7
CDR3 DNA: TGCAGTGCTAGAGACCGGGACAGGGAAACCTACGAGCAGTACTTC
CDR3 protein: CSARDRDRETYEQYF

clone size: .
D gene: .
V gene: TRBV10-3
J gene: TRBJ2-7
CDR3 DNA: TGTGCCATCAGTGACCCCGATGACAGCGCGGGTAACGACGAGCAGTACTTC
CDR3 protein: CAISDPDDSAGNDEQYF

clone size: .
D gene: .
V gene: TRBV30
J gene: TRBJ1-1
CDR3 DNA: TGTGCCTGGTTGGGAGTGAACACTGAAGCTTTCTTT
CDR3 protein: CAWLGVNTEAFF

clone size: .
D gene: .
V gene: TRBV10-3
J gene: TRBJ2-7
CDR3 DNA: TGTGCCATCAGTGGGGGACAAATGAAAAGCTCCTACGAGCAGTACTTC
CDR3 protein: CAISGGQMKSSYEQYF

clone size: .
D gene: TRBD2
V gene: TRBV30
J gene: TRBJ2-7
CDR3 DNA: TGTGCCTGGAGTGTGGACTTAGCAGGTAGCGGGAGCAAGTACTTC
CDR3 protein: CAWSVDLAGSGSKYF

clone size: .
D gene: .
V gene: TRBV7-2
J gene: TRBJ2-5
CDR3 DNA: TGTGCCAGCAGCTTGGGTGGTATTATCCCAGAGACCCAGTACTTC
CDR3 protein: CASSLGGIIPETQYF

clone size: .
D gene: .
V gene: TRBV5-6
J gene: TRBJ2-1
CDR3 DNA: TGTGCCAGCAGCTTGGTGGGCAAATACAATGAGCAGTTCTTC
CDR3 protein: CASSLVGKYNEQFF

clone size: .
D gene: .
V gene: TRBV20-1
J gene: TRBJ2-7
CDR3 DNA: TGCAGTGCTAGGTCGCAGTTCACTACCTACGAGCAGTACTTC
CDR3 protein: CSARSQFTTYEQYF

clone size: .
D gene: TRBD1
V gene: TRBV30
J gene: TRBJ1-1
CDR3 DNA: TGTGCCTGGAGTGAGGGGGCCAACACTGAAGCTTTCTTT
CDR3 protein: CAWSEGANTEAFF

clone size: .
D gene: .
V gene: TRBV27
J gene: TRBJ2-3
CDR3 DNA: TGTGCCAGCTTTTTCGGAGATACGCAGTATTTT
CDR3 protein: CASFFGDTQYF

clone size: once
D gene: .
V gene: TRBV2
J gene: TRBJ1-5
CDR3 DNA: TGTGCCAGCAGTGGGCAGGGCGGGAGCAATCAGCCCCAGCATTTT
CDR3 protein: CASSGQGGSNQPQHF

clone size: .
D gene: .
V gene: TRBV6-1
J gene: TRBJ2-7
CDR3 DNA: TGTGCCAGCAGTGAAGCACTAGACAGCTACGAGCAGTACTTC
CDR3 protein: CASSEALDSYEQYF

clone size: .
D gene: TRBD2
V gene: TRBV11-1
J gene: TRBJ2-2
CDR3 DNA: TGTGCCAGCAGCTCCCGATCCACTAGCGGGAGATCCCCCGCCACCGGGGAGCTGTTTTTT
CDR3 protein: CASSSRSTSGRSPATGELFF

clone size: once
D gene: TRBD1
V gene: TRBV10-3
J gene: TRBJ2-2
CDR3 DNA: TGTGCCATCAGTGAGTCTGCAGGGGGCGCTTCCCCGAACACCGGGGAGCTGTTTTTT
CDR3 protein: CAISESAGGASPNTGELFF

clone size: once
D gene: TRBD1
V gene: TRBV29-1
J gene: TRBJ1-2
CDR3 DNA: TGCAGCGTTGTAGGGGACAGTTATGGCTACACCTTC
CDR3 protein: CSVVGDSYGYTF

clone size: .
D gene: TRBD1
V gene: TRBV23-1
J gene: TRBJ2-5
CDR3 DNA: TGCGCCAGCAGTCATTTCGTGGAACAGGGGGTTATGGAGACCCAGTACTTC
CDR3 protein: CASSHFVEQGVMETQYF

clone size: .
D gene: .
V gene: TRBV29-1
J gene: TRBJ2-1
CDR3 DNA: TGCAGCGTTGAGGGAAAACAGGGAGGGACCTACAATGAGCAGTTCTTC
CDR3 protein: CSVEGKQGGTYNEQFF

clone size: .
D gene: .
V gene: TRBV30
J gene: TRBJ2-7
CDR3 DNA: TGTGCCTGGAGTGTAGGGAAGGGACTCGGTTACGAGCAGTACTTC
CDR3 protein: CAWSVGKGLGYEQYF

clone size: .
D gene: .
V gene: TRBV9
J gene: TRBJ1-3
CDR3 DNA: TGTGCCAGCAGGAGCTCTGGAAACACCATATATTTT
CDR3 protein: CASRSSGNTIYF

clone size: .
D gene: .
V gene: TRBV9
J gene: TRBJ1-1
CDR3 DNA: TGTGCCAGCAGCGACAGGGAATGGAGGATTGGGAACACTGAAGCTTTCTTT
CDR3 protein: CASSDREWRIGNTEAFF

clone size: .
D gene: TRBD1
V gene: TRBV5-1
J gene: TRBJ1-1
CDR3 DNA: TGCGCCAGCAGCTTACTGACAGGGGAAATCACTGAAGCTTTCTTT
CDR3 protein: CASSLLTGEITEAFF

clone size: .
D gene: .
V gene: TRBV4-1
J gene: TRBJ1-4
CDR3 DNA: TGCGCCAGCAGCCAGGCTTACTGGTTGTCTAATGAAAAACTGTTTTTT
CDR3 protein: CASSQAYWLSNEKLFF

clone size: .
D gene: .
V gene: TRBV27
J gene: TRBJ1-1
CDR3 DNA: TGTGCCAGCAGTGTCGGGATTAACACTGAAGCTTTCTTT
CDR3 protein: CASSVGINTEAFF

clone size: .
D gene: .
V gene: TRBV30
J gene: TRBJ1-1
CDR3 DNA: TGTGCCTGGAATCGAGGGGACACTGAAGCTTTCTTT
CDR3 protein: CAWNRGDTEAFF

clone size: .
D gene: TRBD2
V gene: TRBV12-3/TRBV12-4
J gene: TRBJ2-2
CDR3 DNA: TGTGCCAGCAGTCCCACTAGCGGGAGGAACACCGGGGAGCTGTTTTTT
CDR3 protein: CASSPTSGRNTGELFF

clone size: few
D gene: .
V gene: TRBV6-2/TRBV6-3
J gene: TRBJ2-7
CDR3 DNA: TGTGCCAGCAGTTACTCGGTGCTCTACGAGCAGTACTTC
CDR3 protein: CASSYSVLYEQYF

clone size: .
D gene: TRBD1
V gene: TRBV30
J gene: TRBJ1-5
CDR3 DNA: TGTGCCTGGAGTGTAGGGACAGGCGCCTCTAGCAATCAGCCCCAGCATTTT
CDR3 protein: CAWSVGTGASSNQPQHF

clone size: .
D gene: TRBD1
V gene: TRBV7-9
J gene: TRBJ1-5
CDR3 DNA: TGTGCCAGCAACTCTCAGGGGGATACCGACTACAAGCATTTT
CDR3 protein: CASNSQGDTDYKHF

clone size: few
D gene: TRBD2
V gene: TRBV28
J gene: TRBJ2-7
CDR3 DNA: TGTGCCAGCAGGGACCCCGGACTAGTATGGGAGCAGTACTTC
CDR3 protein: CASRDPGLVWEQYF

clone size: .
D gene: .
V gene: TRBV20-1
J gene: TRBJ2-7
CDR3 DNA: TGCAGTGCTAGAGATTATCTCGGCGTCGGAGAACCCTCCTACGAGCAGTACTTC
CDR3 protein: CSARDYLGVGEPSYEQYF

clone size: .
D gene: .
V gene: TRBV27
J gene: TRBJ1-1
CDR3 DNA: TGTGCCAGCAGTTTGACGGAGAGCTATGAAGCTTTCTTT
CDR3 protein: CASSLTESYEAFF

clone size: few
D gene: .
V gene: TRBV6-2/TRBV6-3
J gene: TRBJ1-2
CDR3 DNA: TGTGCCAGCAGTTACGGTGTCGATGGCTACACCTTC
CDR3 protein: CASSYGVDGYTF

clone size: once
D gene: TRBD2
V gene: TRBV15
J gene: TRBJ2-7
CDR3 DNA: TGTGCCACCAGCAGAGATCGGGGGGGATCCTACGAGCAGTACTTC
CDR3 protein: CATSRDRGGSYEQYF

clone size: .
D gene: .
V gene: TRBV27
J gene: TRBJ1-3
CDR3 DNA: TGTGCCAGCAGCCCACAAAATACAGGGGGAAACACCATATATTTT
CDR3 protein: CASSPQNTGGNTIYF

clone size: once
D gene: TRBD1
V gene: TRBV5-1
J gene: TRBJ2-2
CDR3 DNA: TGCGCCAGCAGCGGTTGGACAGGGAAAAACACCGGGGAGCTGTTTTTT
CDR3 protein: CASSGWTGKNTGELFF

clone size: few
D gene: TRBD1
V gene: TRBV6-1
J gene: TRBJ1-1
CDR3 DNA: TGTGCCAGCAGTCAACCGCGGGACAGGGGGCTGAACACTGAAGCTTTCTTT
CDR3 protein: CASSQPRDRGLNTEAFF